The rows below give T cell receptor beta chains drawn from one sample of a study of blood T cell repertoires in COVID-19. The data were produced by immunoSEQ multiplex PCR, yet TCRdb's version contains in-frame clones alone and is incomplete. The table has around 400,000 clones, 87% seen once. Specimen: peripheral blood. Source of these receptors: a woman aged 60-75 years with COVID-19, enrolled during active disease. Each CDR3 is given with its conserved first and last residue. A D gene is named only where the DNA matches it firmly. Where a row states a size, it is once, few, many or the class of an expanded clone; other rows omit it.

clone size,D gene,CDR3 length,V gene,J gene,CDR3 protein,CDR3 DNA
NA,TRBD1,18,TRBV5-1,TRBJ1-2,CASSLGAANRGGEYGYTF,TGCGCCAGCAGCTTGGGCGCTGCAAACAGGGGCGGCGAGTATGGCTACACCTTC
NA,NA,15,TRBV19,TRBJ2-6,CASSRGASGANVLTF,TGTGCCAGTAGTAGAGGAGCCTCCGGGGCCAACGTCCTGACTTTC
many,TRBD1,15,TRBV28,TRBJ2-2,CASSLGQGWTGELFF,TGTGCCAGCAGTTTGGGACAGGGGTGGACCGGGGAGCTGTTTTTT
NA,NA,13,TRBV6-5,TRBJ2-1,CASRAGQERAQFF,TGTGCCAGCAGAGCGGGACAGGAAAGAGCGCAGTTCTTC
NA,TRBD1,18,TRBV25-1,TRBJ2-5,CASSDRTGVPTVQETQYF,TGTGCCAGCAGTGACCGGACAGGAGTCCCCACCGTCCAAGAGACCCAGTACTTC
NA,NA,13,TRBV19,TRBJ1-5,CASSPGFYQPQHF,TGTGCCAGTAGTCCAGGGTTTTATCAGCCCCAGCATTTT
NA,TRBD1,14,TRBV5-1,TRBJ2-3,CASSQGAGTDTQYF,TGCGCCAGCAGCCAGGGGGCCGGCACAGATACGCAGTATTTT
NA,NA,12,TRBV18,TRBJ2-7,CASSPTGSEQYF,TGTGCCAGCTCACCGACGGGTAGCGAGCAGTACTTC
NA,TRBD1,14,TRBV6-5,TRBJ2-7,CASSYRTGEYEQYF,TGTGCCAGCAGTTACCGGACAGGGGAATACGAGCAGTACTTC
NA,NA,19,TRBV19,TRBJ2-1,CASSMRAGYFGGSYNEQFF,TGTGCCAGTAGTATGCGCGCGGGGTACTTCGGAGGGTCCTACAATGAGCAGTTCTTC
NA,TRBD1,13,TRBV5-1,TRBJ1-2,CASSLGQGNGYTF,TGCGCCAGCAGCTTAGGACAGGGAAATGGCTACACCTTC
once,NA,17,TRBV6-4,TRBJ2-6,CASSDSFQGSGANVLTF,TGTGCCAGCAGTGACTCCTTTCAGGGATCTGGGGCCAACGTCCTGACTTTC
NA,NA,14,TRBV2,TRBJ1-1,CASSDRVMNTEAFF,TGTGCCAGCAGTGACAGGGTCATGAACACTGAAGCTTTCTTT
NA,TRBD1,15,TRBV15,TRBJ2-7,CATSIAGTGLNEQYF,TGTGCCACCAGCATAGCCGGGACAGGGCTCAACGAGCAGTACTTC
few,NA,16,TRBV13,TRBJ2-7,CASNKRRDKSSYEQYF,TGTGCCAGCAACAAACGCCGGGACAAAAGCTCCTACGAGCAGTACTTC
NA,TRBD1,16,TRBV28,TRBJ1-5,CASSPRTGQWNQPQHF,TGTGCCAGCAGTCCGAGAACGGGACAGTGGAATCAGCCCCAGCATTTT
NA,NA,19,TRBV11-2,TRBJ2-5,CASSLERQQEGMIRLTQYF,TGTGCCAGCAGCTTAGAACGCCAACAGGAAGGGATGATAAGATTAACCCAGTACTTC
NA,NA,13,TRBV5-1,TRBJ1-2,CASSLNAGDGYTF,TGCGCCAGCAGCTTGAATGCGGGAGACGGCTACACCTTC
NA,TRBD1,16,TRBV5-1,TRBJ2-2,CASSPRTGTNTGELFF,TGCGCCAGCAGCCCCCGGACAGGGACGAACACCGGGGAGCTGTTTTTT
NA,NA,11,TRBV29-1,TRBJ2-7,CSVESGYEQYF,TGCAGCGTTGAATCCGGCTACGAGCAGTACTTC
once,TRBD1,20,TRBV18,TRBJ1-1,CASSLRDRVQGGYMNTEAFF,TGTGCCAGCTCCCTCCGGGACAGGGTGCAAGGGGGGTACATGAACACTGAAGCTTTCTTT
NA,NA,13,TRBV12-3/TRBV12-4,TRBJ1-6,CASSPLRESPLHF,TGTGCCAGCAGTCCGTTGCGGGAATCACCCCTCCACTTT
once,TRBD1,15,TRBV28,TRBJ2-5,CASSSRQQGTETQYF,TGTGCCAGCAGTTCTCGCCAACAGGGGACGGAGACCCAGTACTTC
NA,TRBD1,17,TRBV7-8,TRBJ2-6,CASSHRDRISGANVLTF,TGTGCCAGCAGCCACCGGGACAGGATCTCTGGGGCCAACGTCCTGACTTTC
NA,TRBD1,15,TRBV6-6,TRBJ2-7,CASSYAGQGANEQYF,TGTGCCAGCAGTTACGCGGGACAGGGGGCGAACGAGCAGTACTTC
once,NA,13,TRBV2,TRBJ2-3,CASSTTGENTQYF,TGTGCCAGCAGTACCACAGGAGAGAATACGCAGTATTTT
NA,TRBD1,15,TRBV19,TRBJ1-2,CASRTGRGNFYGYTF,TGTGCCAGTAGGACAGGGAGAGGTAATTTCTATGGCTACACCTTC
NA,NA,14,TRBV7-6,TRBJ2-1,CASSLASRGLQQFF,TGTGCCAGCAGCTTAGCCTCGCGGGGGCTTCAGCAGTTCTTC
NA,NA,14,TRBV29-1,TRBJ1-1,CSVAPGHLNTEAFF,TGCAGCGTGGCTCCGGGACATTTAAACACTGAAGCTTTCTTT
NA,NA,15,TRBV27,TRBJ1-4,CASSRRQLTGEKLFF,TGTGCCAGCAGTCGCCGACAGCTTACTGGAGAAAAACTGTTTTTT
NA,NA,11,TRBV28,TRBJ1-5,CANISNQPQHF,TGTGCCAACATTAGCAATCAGCCCCAGCATTTT
once,NA,13,TRBV6-6,TRBJ1-4,CASRQGWGEKLFF,TGTGCCAGCAGACAGGGTTGGGGTGAAAAACTGTTTTTT
NA,NA,15,TRBV14,TRBJ1-6,CASSQVGQGYSPLHF,TGTGCCAGCAGCCAAGTAGGGCAGGGATACTCACCCCTCCACTTT
once,NA,14,TRBV5-5,TRBJ2-7,CASSLQGGSYEQYF,TGTGCCAGCAGCTTGCAGGGCGGCTCCTACGAGCAGTACTTC
NA,NA,15,TRBV18,TRBJ1-1,CASSHQIGQNTEAFF,TGTGCCAGCTCTCACCAGATCGGACAGAACACTGAAGCTTTCTTT
once,TRBD2,17,TRBV7-3,TRBJ2-3,CASSPWGSGGITDTQYF,TGTGCCAGCAGCCCCTGGGGTAGCGGGGGGATTACAGATACGCAGTATTTT
once,NA,13,TRBV12-1,TRBJ2-7,CASSWDRAYEQYF,TGTGCCAGCAGCTGGGACAGGGCGTACGAGCAGTACTTC
many,NA,13,TRBV12-1,TRBJ2-3,CASSSGRTDTQYF,TGTGCCAGCAGCTCTGGCCGCACAGATACGCAGTATTTT
NA,NA,18,TRBV6-1,TRBJ1-4,CASSEEWLAVSTNEKLFF,TGTGCCAGCAGTGAAGAATGGTTGGCGGTCTCAACTAATGAAAAACTGTTTTTT
NA,TRBD1,14,TRBV19,TRBJ1-1,CASSRAGGNTEAFF,TGTGCCAGTAGTAGAGCAGGGGGGAACACTGAAGCTTTCTTT
NA,NA,13,TRBV19,TRBJ1-5,CASSIQGGQPQHF,TGTGCCAGTAGTATTCAGGGCGGTCAGCCCCAGCATTTT
NA,TRBD2,14,TRBV7-9,TRBJ2-7,CASSSTSGGTEQYF,TGTGCCAGCAGCTCAACTAGCGGGGGGACCGAGCAGTACTTC
NA,NA,16,TRBV19,TRBJ1-6,CASRRTASSYNSPLHF,TGTGCCAGTAGAAGGACAGCGAGCTCCTATAATTCACCCCTCCACTTT
few,NA,11,TRBV20-1,TRBJ2-3,CSAPGGFTQYF,TGCAGTGCTCCGGGGGGCTTTACGCAGTATTTT
NA,NA,13,TRBV12-3/TRBV12-4,TRBJ1-6,CASSIGVLSPLHF,TGTGCCAGCAGCATAGGGGTCTTGAGCCCCCTCCACTTT
NA,TRBD1,17,TRBV7-8,TRBJ2-7,CASSFPGQGLGTYEQYF,TGTGCCAGCAGCTTCCCGGGACAGGGATTGGGGACCTACGAGCAGTACTTC
NA,TRBD1,15,TRBV19,TRBJ1-1,CASTKPGGRNTEAFF,TGTGCCAGTACCAAGCCAGGGGGCAGGAACACTGAAGCTTTCTTT
NA,NA,14,TRBV3-1/TRBV3-2,TRBJ1-1,CASSPRGPGPEAFF,TGTGCCAGCAGCCCCAGAGGACCAGGGCCTGAAGCTTTCTTT
NA,TRBD2,17,TRBV5-1,TRBJ2-1,CASSFFGGAGVYNEQFF,TGCGCCAGCAGCTTTTTCGGGGGAGCGGGAGTCTACAATGAGCAGTTCTTC
NA,NA,12,TRBV20-1,TRBJ1-1,CSASKYRTEAFF,TGCAGTGCTAGTAAATATCGGACTGAAGCTTTCTTT
NA,TRBD1,15,TRBV6-1,TRBJ2-7,CASSELDRASYEQYF,TGTGCCAGCAGTGAATTGGACAGGGCCTCCTACGAGCAGTACTTC
NA,NA,13,TRBV9,TRBJ2-7,CASSALSSYEQYF,TGTGCCAGCAGCGCCCTCAGCTCCTACGAGCAGTACTTC
NA,NA,15,TRBV6-6,TRBJ2-7,CASSYGAGRTYEQYF,TGTGCCAGCAGTTACGGGGCGGGGCGCACCTACGAGCAGTACTTC
once,TRBD2,15,TRBV5-1,TRBJ2-5,CASSASGGLQETQYF,TGCGCCAGCAGCGCTAGCGGGGGGCTACAAGAGACCCAGTACTTC
NA,TRBD2,16,TRBV15,TRBJ2-7,CATSRDRSGGAHEQYF,TGTGCCACCAGCAGAGATAGGAGCGGGGGGGCTCACGAGCAGTACTTC
NA,NA,15,TRBV11-2,TRBJ1-3,CASSLDGGSGNTIYF,TGTGCCAGCAGCTTAGATGGGGGGTCTGGGAACACCATATATTTT
NA,NA,15,TRBV9,TRBJ2-6,CASSVDSSGANVLTF,TGTGCCAGCAGCGTAGATAGCTCTGGGGCCAACGTCCTGACTTTC
NA,TRBD2,17,TRBV9,TRBJ2-3,CASSAWTSGDSTDTQYF,TGTGCCAGCAGCGCGTGGACTAGCGGGGACAGCACAGATACGCAGTATTTT
NA,TRBD1,14,TRBV4-1,TRBJ1-4,CASSLAGGGGKLFF,TGCGCCAGCAGCCTTGCAGGGGGAGGAGGAAAACTGTTTTTT